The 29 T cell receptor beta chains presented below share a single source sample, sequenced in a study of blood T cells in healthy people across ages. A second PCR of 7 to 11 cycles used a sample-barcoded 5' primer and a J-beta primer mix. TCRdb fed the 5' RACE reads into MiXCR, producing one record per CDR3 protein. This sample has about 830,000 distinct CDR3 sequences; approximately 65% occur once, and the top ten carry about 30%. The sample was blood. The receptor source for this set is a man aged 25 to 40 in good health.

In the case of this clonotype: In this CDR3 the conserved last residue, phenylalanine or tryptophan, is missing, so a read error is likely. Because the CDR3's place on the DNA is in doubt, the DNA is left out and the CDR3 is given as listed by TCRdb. The CDR3 sequence is CSADYGYTFGS. J is TRBJ2-1 and V is TRBV29-1. From germline, CDR1 is SQVTM and CDR2 ANQGSEA. The CDR3 spans 11 amino acids, including both terminal residues.

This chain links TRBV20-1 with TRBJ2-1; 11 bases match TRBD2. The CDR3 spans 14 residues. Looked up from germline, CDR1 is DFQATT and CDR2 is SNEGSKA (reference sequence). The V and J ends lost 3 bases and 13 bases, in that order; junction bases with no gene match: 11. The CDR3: CSARDTSGGPHQFF. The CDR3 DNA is TGCAGTGCTAGGGATACTAGCGGGGGACCCCACCAGTTCTTC.

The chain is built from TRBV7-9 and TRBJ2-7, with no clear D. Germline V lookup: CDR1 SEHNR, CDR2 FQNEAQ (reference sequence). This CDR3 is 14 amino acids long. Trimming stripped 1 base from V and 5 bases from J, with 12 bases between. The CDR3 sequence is CASSLDSPPHEQYF. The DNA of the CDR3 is TGTGCCAGCAGCTTAGACAGCCCCCCCCACGAGCAGTACTTC.

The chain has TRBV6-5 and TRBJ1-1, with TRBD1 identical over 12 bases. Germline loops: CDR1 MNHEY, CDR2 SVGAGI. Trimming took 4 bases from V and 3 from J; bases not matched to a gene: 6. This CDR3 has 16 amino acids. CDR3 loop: CASSLGQGAGYTEAFF. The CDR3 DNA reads TGTGCCAGCAGTTTGGGACAGGGGGCAGGGTACACTGAAGCTTTCTTT.

The CDR3 reads CSASRTRGQETQYF. CDR3 coding DNA: TGCAGTGCTAGTCGCACGAGGGGTCAAGAGACCCAGTACTTC. The J gene is TRBJ2-4, the V gene TRBV20-1; D tentatively fits TRBD1 or TRBD2 (5 bases each). The DNA end favors TRBJ2-5, so the J call may be wrong. The V gene's germline CDR1 is DFQATT and CDR2 SNEGSKA (reference sequence). The CDR3 consists of 14 residues.

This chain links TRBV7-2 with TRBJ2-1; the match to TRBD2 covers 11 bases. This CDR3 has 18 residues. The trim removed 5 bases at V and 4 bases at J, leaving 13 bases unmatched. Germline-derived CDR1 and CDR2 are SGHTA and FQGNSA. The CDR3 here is CASSPWSGTSGRYNEQFF. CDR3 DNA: TGTGCCAGCAGCCCCTGGTCCGGGACTAGCGGTCGATACAATGAGCAGTTCTTC.

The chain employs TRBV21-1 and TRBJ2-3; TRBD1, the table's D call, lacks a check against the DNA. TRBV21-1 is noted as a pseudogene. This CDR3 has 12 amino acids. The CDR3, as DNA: TGTGCCAGCAACCCGGGAGCAGATACGCAGTATTTT. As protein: CASNPGADTQYF.

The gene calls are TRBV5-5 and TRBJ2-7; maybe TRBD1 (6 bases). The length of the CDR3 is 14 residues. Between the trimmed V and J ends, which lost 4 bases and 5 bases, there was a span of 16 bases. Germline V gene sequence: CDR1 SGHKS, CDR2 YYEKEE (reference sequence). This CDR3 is CASSPKPQGNEQYF. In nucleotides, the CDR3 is TGTGCCAGCAGCCCTAAACCACAGGGTAACGAGCAGTACTTC.

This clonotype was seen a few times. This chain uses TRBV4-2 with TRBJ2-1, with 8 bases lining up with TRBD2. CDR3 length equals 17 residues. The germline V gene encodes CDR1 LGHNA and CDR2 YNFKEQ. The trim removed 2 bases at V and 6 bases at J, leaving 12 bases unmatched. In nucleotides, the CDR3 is TGTGCCAGCAGCCAACCCTCGGGGGCGGGGGGCTGCAATGAGCAGTTCTTC. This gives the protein CASSQPSGAGGCNEQFF.

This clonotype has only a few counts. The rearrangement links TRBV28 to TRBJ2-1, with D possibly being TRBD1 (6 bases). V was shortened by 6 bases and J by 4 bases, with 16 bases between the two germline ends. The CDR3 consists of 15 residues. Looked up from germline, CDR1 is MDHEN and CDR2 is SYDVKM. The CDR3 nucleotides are TGTGCCAGCAGCAGCATCGGGACATTTTACAATGAGCAGTTCTTC. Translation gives CASSSIGTFYNEQFF.

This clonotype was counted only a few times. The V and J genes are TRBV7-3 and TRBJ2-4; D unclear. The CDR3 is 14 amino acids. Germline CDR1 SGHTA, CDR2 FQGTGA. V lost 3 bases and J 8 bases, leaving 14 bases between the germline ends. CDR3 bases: TGTGCCAGCAGCTTTGGGCGGACCCCGGACATTCAGTACTTC. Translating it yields CASSFGRTPDIQYF.

The CDR3 DNA sequence: TGTGCCAGCAGTGGGACCTCTTGGGGCAGGCAGCCCCAGCATTTT. Translated, it gives CASSGTSWGRQPQHF. V and J are TRBV12-3 or TRBV12-4 and TRBJ1-5, with D maybe TRBD1 (5 bases). The V gene lost 5 bases and the J gene lost 7 bases, with 18 bases spanning the gap. This CDR3 contains 15 residues.

CDR3 sequence: CASSTLRDSYNSPLHF. CDR3 coding DNA: TGTGCCAGTAGTACGCTTCGGGACAGCTATAATTCACCCCTCCACTTT. The chain couples TRBV19 to TRBJ1-6; 7 bases are shared with TRBD1. Trimming removed 4 bases from V and 3 bases from J; junction bases left unmatched: 6. CDR1 is LNHDA, CDR2 SQIVND, per germline (reference sequence). The CDR3 runs to 16 residues.

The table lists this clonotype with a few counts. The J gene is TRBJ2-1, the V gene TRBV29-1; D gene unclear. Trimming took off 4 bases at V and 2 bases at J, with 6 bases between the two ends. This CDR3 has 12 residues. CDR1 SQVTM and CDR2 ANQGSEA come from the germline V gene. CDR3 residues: CSVVPAYNEQFF. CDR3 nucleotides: TGCAGCGTTGTCCCAGCCTACAATGAGCAGTTCTTC.

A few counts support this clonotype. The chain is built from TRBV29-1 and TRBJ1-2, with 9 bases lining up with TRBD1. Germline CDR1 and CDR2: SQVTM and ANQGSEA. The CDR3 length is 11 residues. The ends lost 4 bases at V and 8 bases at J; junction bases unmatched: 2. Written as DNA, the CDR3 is TGCAGCGTTGGACAGGGGGGCGGCTACACCTTC. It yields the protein CSVGQGGGYTF.

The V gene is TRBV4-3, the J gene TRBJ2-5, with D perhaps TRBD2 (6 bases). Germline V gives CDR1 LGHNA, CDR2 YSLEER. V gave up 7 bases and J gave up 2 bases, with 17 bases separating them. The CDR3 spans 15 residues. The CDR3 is CASTMSLARQETQYF. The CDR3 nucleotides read TGCGCCAGCACCATGAGCCTAGCGAGACAAGAGACCCAGTACTTC.

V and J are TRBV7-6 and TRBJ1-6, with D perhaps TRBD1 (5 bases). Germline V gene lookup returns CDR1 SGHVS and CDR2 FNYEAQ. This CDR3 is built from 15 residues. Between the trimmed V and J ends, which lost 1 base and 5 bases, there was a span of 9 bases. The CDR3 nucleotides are TGTGCCAGCAGCTTAGTGGGGGGGGATAATTCACCCCTCCACTTT. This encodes CASSLVGGDNSPLHF.

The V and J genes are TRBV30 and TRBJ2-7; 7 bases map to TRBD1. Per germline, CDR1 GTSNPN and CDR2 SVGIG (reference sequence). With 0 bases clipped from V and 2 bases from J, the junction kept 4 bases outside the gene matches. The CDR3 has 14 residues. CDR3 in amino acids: CAWSVTGQTYEQYF. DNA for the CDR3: TGTGCCTGGAGTGTTACGGGACAGACCTACGAGCAGTACTTC.

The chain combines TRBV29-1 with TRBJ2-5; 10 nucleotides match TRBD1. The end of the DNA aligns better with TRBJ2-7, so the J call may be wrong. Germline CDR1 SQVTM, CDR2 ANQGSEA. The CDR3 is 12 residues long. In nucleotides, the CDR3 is TGCAGCGTTGGGGACAGGGGCCACGAGCAGTACTTC. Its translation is CSVGDRGHEQYF.

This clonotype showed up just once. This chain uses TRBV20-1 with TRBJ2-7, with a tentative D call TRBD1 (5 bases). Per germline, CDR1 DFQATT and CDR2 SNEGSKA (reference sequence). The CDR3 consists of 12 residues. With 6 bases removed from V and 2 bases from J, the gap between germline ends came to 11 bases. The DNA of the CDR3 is TGCAGTGCCAGGGAAGCCCCCTACGAGCAGTACTTC. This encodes CSAREAPYEQYF.

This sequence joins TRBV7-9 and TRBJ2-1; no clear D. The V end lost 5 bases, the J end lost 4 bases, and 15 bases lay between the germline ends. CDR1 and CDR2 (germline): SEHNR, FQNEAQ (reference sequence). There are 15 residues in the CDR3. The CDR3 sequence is CASSADRPGYNEQFF. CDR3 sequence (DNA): TGTGCCAGCAGCGCCGACCGGCCGGGTTACAATGAGCAGTTCTTC.

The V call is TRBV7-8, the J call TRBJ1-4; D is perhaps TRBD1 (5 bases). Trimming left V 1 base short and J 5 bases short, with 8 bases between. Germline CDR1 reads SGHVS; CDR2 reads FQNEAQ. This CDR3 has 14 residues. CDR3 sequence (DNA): TGTGCCAGCAGCTTAGACAGGACCAATGAAAAACTGTTTTTT. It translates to CASSLDRTNEKLFF.

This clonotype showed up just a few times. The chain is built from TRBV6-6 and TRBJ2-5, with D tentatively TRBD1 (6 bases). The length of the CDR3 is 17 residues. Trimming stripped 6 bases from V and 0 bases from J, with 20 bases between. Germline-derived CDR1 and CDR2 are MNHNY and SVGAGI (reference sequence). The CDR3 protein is CASSLPFGTINQETQYF. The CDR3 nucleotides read TGTGCCAGCAGCCTTCCGTTCGGGACAATTAACCAAGAGACCCAGTACTTC.

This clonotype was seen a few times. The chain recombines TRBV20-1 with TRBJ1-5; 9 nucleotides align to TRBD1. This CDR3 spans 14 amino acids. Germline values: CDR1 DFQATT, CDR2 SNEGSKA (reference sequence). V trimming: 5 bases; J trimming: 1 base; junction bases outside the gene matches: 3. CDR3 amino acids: CSALTGGSNQPQHF. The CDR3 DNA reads TGCAGTGCTTTGACAGGGGGGAGCAATCAGCCCCAGCATTTT.

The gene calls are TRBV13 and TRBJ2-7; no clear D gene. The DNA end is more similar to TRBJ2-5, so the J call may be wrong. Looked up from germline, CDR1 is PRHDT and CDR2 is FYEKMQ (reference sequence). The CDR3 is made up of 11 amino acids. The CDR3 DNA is TGTGCCAGCAGCGCGGACGCGACCCAGTACTTC. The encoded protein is CASSADATQYF.

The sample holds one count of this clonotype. CDR3 in amino acids: CASSPMEGLQSTDTQYF. The CDR3 DNA reads as TGTGCCAGCTCACCAATGGAGGGACTCCAGTCCACAGATACGCAGTATTTT. V usage is TRBV18 and J usage is TRBJ2-3; D perhaps matches TRBD2 (6 bases). Trimming removed 2 bases from V and 2 bases from J, with 17 bases in between. The CDR3 is 17 residues long. The V gene's germline CDR1 is KGHSH and CDR2 LQKENI.

CDR3 sequence (DNA): TGTGCCACCAGTGAGTACAATGAGCAGTTCTTC. As protein: CATSEYNEQFF. The rearrangement uses TRBV24-1 and TRBJ2-1; the D is unclear. CDR3 length equals 11 residues. V dropped 4 bases and J dropped 4 bases, with 1 base sitting between them. Per the germline V gene, CDR1 is KGHDR and CDR2 is SFDVKD.

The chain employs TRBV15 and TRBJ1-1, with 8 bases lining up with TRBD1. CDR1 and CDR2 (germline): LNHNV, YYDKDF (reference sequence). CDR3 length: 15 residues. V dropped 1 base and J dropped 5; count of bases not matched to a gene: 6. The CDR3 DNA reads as TGTGCCACCAGCAGAGTGACAGGGGAAGGGACTGAAGCTTTCTTT. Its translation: CATSRVTGEGTEAFF.

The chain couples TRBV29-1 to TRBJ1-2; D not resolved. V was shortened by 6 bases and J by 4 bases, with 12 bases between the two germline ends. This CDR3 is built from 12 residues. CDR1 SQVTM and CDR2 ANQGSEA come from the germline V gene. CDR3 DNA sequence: TGCAGCGTCGGGGAGGAGGCCTATGGCTACACCTTC. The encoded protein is CSVGEEAYGYTF.